A single sample gave rise to the 27 T cell receptor beta chains below, sequenced in a study of sequential checkpoint blockade in melanoma. Sequencing was performed with immunoSEQ multiplex PCR; in TCRdb, only in-frame clones are kept and a portion is missing. The sample has 5,500 or so clones; approximately 40% are singletons. Regarding treatment: randomized to nivolumab then ipilimumab (arm A) or the reverse (arm B). The material sequenced was tumor tissue (inferred from file names), taken from a patient given nivolumab and ipilimumab in sequence. These receptors were collected from a human donor with melanoma.

This clone appeared a few times. The CDR3 nucleotides are TGTGCCAGCAGAACCGGGACAGGGAACGATCACCGGGAGCTGTTTTTT. It translates to CASRTGTGNDHRELFF. This sequence joins TRBV27 and TRBJ2-2, with TRBD1 matching 9 bases. With V trimmed by 6 bases and J by 9 bases, 14 bases remained unmatched. CDR3 size: 16 residues. Germline V CDR1 and CDR2: MNHEY, SMNVEV (reference sequence).

The chain uses TRBV19 and TRBJ1-2; possible D gene TRBD1, 5 bases. The CDR3 totals 15 residues. The V end was cut by 4 bases, the J end by 1 base, with 13 bases between. The germline gives CDR1 LNHDA, CDR2 SQIVND (reference sequence). CDR3 amino acids: CASSRDLTLNYGYTF. The CDR3 DNA reads as TGTGCCAGTAGTAGGGACCTTACTCTTAACTATGGCTACACCTTC.

The chain is built from TRBV29-1 and TRBJ2-1; D is ambiguous. Trimming cost V 6 bases and J 5 bases, with 20 bases left between them. The CDR3 runs to 15 residues. Germline V gene sequence: CDR1 SQVTM, CDR2 ANQGSEA. The CDR3: CSVKPPVEPNNEQFF. The CDR3 coding sequence is TGCAGCGTCAAACCCCCCGTGGAACCAAACAATGAGCAGTTCTTC.

Regarding this clone: From the germline J gene comes the end of the CDR3, since the read stops 1 residue before it. The J gene is TRBJ2-3, the V gene TRBV10-3; 11 bases are a match to TRBD2. The CDR3 totals 17 residues. Germline loops: CDR1 ENHRY, CDR2 SYGVKD. V shed 0 bases, J shed 3 bases, and the junction held 5 bases outside the gene matches. The sequenced CDR3 bases are TGTGCCATCAGTGAGTCCGGCCTAGCGGGAGGAACAGATACGCAGTAT. It codes for CAISESGLAGGTDTQY. The whole CDR3 reads CAISESGLAGGTDTQYF.

The CDR3 is CASRPTGGAGEQYF. CDR3 nucleotides: TGCGCCAGCAGGCCGACAGGGGGCGCGGGGGAGCAGTACTTC. V usage is TRBV23-1 and J usage is TRBJ2-7; 10 positions match TRBD1. TRBV23-1 is designated an ORF whose function remains uncertain. CDR3 size: 14 residues. V lost 6 bases, J lost 7 bases, and 9 bases stayed unmatched.

The chain employs TRBV29-1 and TRBJ2-7; possibly TRBD2 for D (7 bases). Germline values: CDR1 SQVTM, CDR2 ANQGSEA. The CDR3 has 15 amino acids. Deletions cut 2 bases from V and 3 bases from J, with 17 bases between. The CDR3: CSVEKRGGGGYEQYF. The CDR3 nucleotides are TGCAGCGTTGAAAAAAGGGGGGGCGGCGGCTACGAGCAGTACTTC.

The genes are TRBV28 and TRBJ2-3, with 7 bases identical to TRBD2. Germline assignment: CDR1 MDHEN and CDR2 SYDVKM. Unmatched junction bases numbered 6, after V lost 6 bases and J lost 0 bases. The CDR3 is 15 residues long. The chain's CDR3 is CASSPVGGSTDTQYF. The CDR3 DNA reads as TGTGCCAGCAGCCCCGTGGGAGGGAGCACAGATACGCAGTATTTT. The full variable domain, rest sourced from reference TRBV28 and TRBJ2-3, is DVKVTQSSRYLVKRTGEKVFLECVQDMDHENMFWYRQDPGLGLRLIYFSYDVKMKEKGDIPEGYSVSREKKERFSLILESASTNQTSMYLCASSPVGGSTDTQYFGPGTRLTVL.

This clone has more than one count but fewer than ten. J is TRBJ1-1 and V is TRBV19; D remains ambiguous. V was shortened by 5 bases and J by 1 base, with 11 bases between the two germline ends. The CDR3 runs to 14 residues. The germline V gene encodes CDR1 LNHDA and CDR2 SQIVND (reference sequence). The CDR3 coding sequence is TGTGCCAGTAGTGGGCGACCGGAGAACACTGAAGCTTTCTTT. This gives the protein CASSGRPENTEAFF.

The chain is built from TRBV30 and TRBJ2-7; TRBD2 is a possible D gene (5 bases). The CDR3 contains 13 residues. With 0 bases removed from V and 6 bases from J, the gap between germline ends came to 12 bases. The germline V gene has CDR1 GTSNPN and CDR2 SVGIG (reference sequence). The CDR3 nucleotides read TGTGCCTGGAGTGTAGCCCAGGACTCCGAGCAGTACTTC. Its translation: CAWSVAQDSEQYF.

This clone was observed a handful of times. V usage is TRBV28 and J usage is TRBJ2-1; 12 positions agree with TRBD2. CDR1 is MDHEN and CDR2 is SYDVKM in the germline V gene. The CDR3 contains 19 residues. Germline trimming cut 5 bases from V and 0 bases from J; bases unmatched to any gene: 11. In DNA form, the CDR3 reads TGTGCCAGCAGTAAGACTAGCGGGAGTTACCGCAGCTCCTACAATGAGCAGTTCTTC. Its translation is CASSKTSGSYRSSYNEQFF.

The CDR3 sequence is CAWRPSTGGSEKLFF. CDR3 nucleotide sequence: TGTGCCTGGAGGCCTTCGACAGGGGGAAGCGAAAAACTGTTTTTT. The chain combines TRBV30 with TRBJ1-4, with 9 bases identical to TRBD1. In germline, CDR1 is GTSNPN, CDR2 SVGIG (reference sequence). The CDR3 extends over 15 amino acids. With V trimmed by 3 bases and J by 8 bases, 10 bases remained unmatched.

The J gene is TRBJ2-1, the V gene TRBV28; TRBD1 aligns across 7 bases. J lost 1 base, V lost 6 bases, and 9 bases had no gene match. Germline V lookup: CDR1 MDHEN, CDR2 SYDVKM. The CDR3 is made up of 16 amino acids. For the CDR3, the DNA is TGTGCCAGCAGACCCGAGGGGGCACCATCCTACAATGAGCAGTTCTTC. Encoded protein: CASRPEGAPSYNEQFF.

By proportion, this clone is medium-sized (0.01 to 0.1%). Here the CDR3 reads CASLSGRTEQFF. CDR3 nucleotides: TGTGCCAGCCTTAGCGGGAGGACGGAGCAGTTCTTC. The chain has TRBV6-8 and TRBJ2-1; 10 positions agree with TRBD2. The CDR3 is 12 residues long. V gave up 8 bases and J gave up 10 bases; unmatched junction bases: 5. Per germline, CDR1 MNHGY and CDR2 SAAAGT.

The rearrangement uses TRBV19 and TRBJ1-5; no reliable D call. Trimming removed 0 bases from V and 10 bases from J, with 7 bases in between. Germline V gives CDR1 LNHDA, CDR2 SQIVND (reference sequence). The CDR3 is 12 residues long. This CDR3 is CASSIEGYPQHF. The CDR3 region has the DNA TGTGCCAGTAGTATAGAGGGATACCCCCAGCATTTT.

This clone appeared once. CDR3 nucleotide sequence: TGCAGCGCCTCGCCAATAGCGGTGGAGACCCAGTACTTC. This translates into CSASPIAVETQYF. The V gene is TRBV29-1, the J gene TRBJ2-5; D possibly corresponds to TRBD2 (6 bases). Germline CDR1 is SQVTM and CDR2 is ANQGSEA. V gave up 7 bases and J gave up 5 bases, with 17 bases separating them. This CDR3 comprises 13 residues.

J is TRBJ1-2 and V is TRBV19; D is uncertain. Germline CDR1 is LNHDA and CDR2 is SQIVND (reference sequence). The CDR3 runs 15 residues. V was shortened by 6 bases and J by 5 bases, with 19 bases between the two germline ends. The CDR3: CASSSVIIEKYGYTF. CDR3 coding DNA: TGTGCCAGTAGCTCCGTGATAATCGAGAAGTATGGCTACACCTTC.

The CDR3 protein is CASSIGGPQHF. CDR3 sequence (DNA): TGTGCCAGTAGTATCGGGGGGCCCCAGCATTTT. The gene calls are TRBV19 and TRBJ1-5; tentatively, D is TRBD1 (5 bases). This CDR3 region has 11 residues. Germline V gene lookup returns CDR1 LNHDA and CDR2 SQIVND (reference sequence). V was trimmed by 3 bases and J by 9 bases, leaving 6 bases between them.

This clone was seen at least ten times. V and J are TRBV6-8 and TRBJ2-7; D unclear. Looked up from germline, CDR1 is MNHGY and CDR2 is SAAAGT. Trimming took 6 bases from V and 2 from J, leaving 11 bases between them. The CDR3 totals 13 residues. CDR3 coding DNA: TGTGCCAGCAGCAGTCCCGGTGCCTACGAGCAGTACTTC. Translating gives CASSSPGAYEQYF.

This clone occurred a few times. The CDR3 nucleotides are TGCGCCAGCAGCTTGGTAGCGGGAGATGGCACCGGGGAGCTGTTTTTT. This sequence encodes CASSLVAGDGTGELFF. The chain joins TRBV5-1 to TRBJ2-2; 9 bases fit TRBD2. CDR3 length: 16 amino acids. Germline V gene data show CDR1 as SGHRS and CDR2 as YFSETQ. J lost 4 bases, V lost 0 bases, and 4 bases had no gene match.

The chain is built from TRBV29-1 and TRBJ1-1, with a tentative D call TRBD1 (5 bases). The CDR3 loop spans 15 amino acids. Germline CDR1 reads SQVTM; CDR2 reads ANQGSEA. V lost 0 bases and J 1 base, leaving 12 bases between the germline ends. CDR3 region: CSVEDQAGWNTEAFF. CDR3 in DNA: TGCAGCGTTGAAGATCAAGCAGGGTGGAACACTGAAGCTTTCTTT.

This sequence joins TRBV30 and TRBJ2-2; D gene unclear. CDR1 is GTSNPN and CDR2 is SVGIG in the germline V gene (reference sequence). V gave up 1 base and J gave up 4 bases, with 7 bases separating them. The length of the CDR3 is 13 residues. The CDR3 DNA sequence: TGTGCCTGGAGTGGCAGAACCACCGGGGAGCTGTTTTTT. It encodes CAWSGRTTGELFF.

The CDR3 loop reads CARRQTQETYGYTF. Written as DNA, the CDR3 is TGCGCCAGGAGACAGACGCAGGAAACCTATGGCTACACCTTC. The chain has TRBV10-1 and TRBJ1-2, with a possible D match to TRBD1 (5 bases). The V gene's germline CDR1 is WNHNN and CDR2 SYGVQD (reference sequence). Trimming stripped 9 bases from V and 4 bases from J, with 18 bases between. The length of the CDR3 is 14 residues.

In DNA form, the CDR3 reads TGTGCCAGCTCACCACGAGGGGACTCTGGAAACACCATATATTTT. Amino acids: CASSPRGDSGNTIYF. The chain couples TRBV18 to TRBJ1-3; tentative D call: TRBD1 (5 bases). V was cut by 1 base and J by 0 bases, with 7 bases left in between. Germline V gene lookup returns CDR1 KGHSH and CDR2 LQKENI. The CDR3 length is 15 residues.

There are a few counts of this clone. This sequence joins TRBV11-3 and TRBJ2-7; 7 bases are a match to TRBD2. Germline CDR1 SGHNT, CDR2 YENEEA. The CDR3 length is 14 residues. Trimming cost V 5 bases and J 7 bases; bases outside gene matches: 11. The CDR3 region has the DNA TGTGCCAGCAGCCGAGGGACTACCCGTGAGGAGCAGTACTTC. Translation gives CASSRGTTREEQYF.

This chain links TRBV5-1 with TRBJ2-2, with TRBD1 as a possible D gene (6 bases). Germline V gene lookup returns CDR1 SGHRS and CDR2 YFSETQ. V was cut by 3 bases and J by 3 bases, with 12 bases left in between. This CDR3 is built from 15 residues. CDR3 nucleotide sequence: TGCGCCAGCAGCTCTTGGGGGCTGGACACCGGGGAGCTGTTTTTT. It codes for CASSSWGLDTGELFF.

This clone was detected many times. The genes are TRBV9 and TRBJ1-1; tentative D call: TRBD1 (5 bases). V lost 2 bases and J lost 6, with 14 bases in between. CDR1 and CDR2 from the germline V gene are SGDLS and YYNGEE. This CDR3 spans 14 amino acids. The CDR3 DNA follows: TGTGCCAGCAGCGTCCGGGACCTTGGCGCTGAAGCTTTCTTT. This encodes CASSVRDLGAEAFF.

This clone was picked up a small number of times. The V gene is TRBV6-8, the J gene TRBJ1-4; a weak D match, TRBD1 (6 bases). Germline values: CDR1 MNHGY, CDR2 SAAAGT. V was trimmed by 5 bases and J by 3 bases, leaving 16 bases between them. CDR3 length: 16 amino acids. CDR3 amino acids: CASSAYREVSNEKLFF. The CDR3, as DNA: TGTGCCAGCAGTGCTTACAGGGAGGTATCTAATGAAAAACTGTTTTTT.